These 20 T cell receptor beta chains were sequenced from one sample in a study of T cell responses to AZD1222 COVID-19 vaccine. The assay was immunoSEQ multiplex PCR, and TCRdb's table has in-frame clones only and misses some. The sample has some 100,000 clones; around nine tenths are singletons. The sequences come from peripheral blood, collected 28 days after the second AZD1222 dose. The receptors shown here come from an adult who received the AZD1222 COVID-19 vaccine.

The chain recombines TRBV19 with TRBJ1-2, with D tentatively TRBD1 (6 bases). Per germline, CDR1 LNHDA and CDR2 SQIVND (reference sequence). V lost 7 bases to trimming and J lost 4 bases, with 13 bases between them. The CDR3 runs to 13 residues. The CDR3 spells CASTLDRFYGYTF. The CDR3 coding sequence is TGTGCCAGTACCCTGGACAGATTCTATGGCTACACCTTC.

The rearrangement uses TRBV29-1 and TRBJ1-3, with D maybe TRBD1 (6 bases). Per the germline V gene, CDR1 is SQVTM and CDR2 is ANQGSEA. Trimming shortened V by 4 bases and J by 2 bases, and 9 bases separated the two germline ends. There are 13 residues in the CDR3. Here the CDR3 DNA reads TGCAGCGTTGCCAGGGGAACTGGAAACACCATATATTTT. The encoded protein is CSVARGTGNTIYF.

The V gene is TRBV28, the J gene TRBJ1-2; D gene unclear. V was pared by 7 bases and J by 3 bases, with 6 bases between. CDR1 and CDR2 from the germline V gene are MDHEN and SYDVKM. CDR3 length: 11 residues. The CDR3 DNA sequence: TGTGCCAGCAACGGGGACTATGGCTACACCTTC. Its translation is CASNGDYGYTF.

The rearrangement uses TRBV11-2 and TRBJ1-3; D not resolved. V was cut by 1 base and J by 0 bases, with 7 bases left in between. The CDR3 spans 15 residues. CDR1 SGHAT and CDR2 FQNNGV come from the germline V gene. The CDR3 DNA is TGTGCCAGCAGCTTAGGTCCAGGCTCTGGAAACACCATATATTTT. This sequence encodes CASSLGPGSGNTIYF.

The sample holds one count of this clone. This chain links TRBV29-1 with TRBJ2-1, with D perhaps matching TRBD2 (5 bases). This CDR3 contains 11 residues. CDR1 and CDR2 (germline): SQVTM, ANQGSEA. Trimming shortened V by 4 bases and J by 6 bases, and 7 bases separated the two germline ends. In nucleotides, the CDR3 is TGCAGCGTTGCGAGGGTCAATGAGCAGTTCTTC. Amino acid sequence: CSVARVNEQFF.

The chain is built from TRBV7-2 and TRBJ1-2; D is undetermined. This CDR3 is 10 amino acids long. CDR1 and CDR2 (germline): SGHTA, FQGNSA. V lost 3 bases, J lost 4 bases, and 0 bases lay in between. The CDR3 DNA sequence: TGTGCCAGCAGCTTCTATGGCTACACCTTC. It yields the protein CASSFYGYTF.

The gene calls are TRBV27 and TRBJ1-5, with D unclear. The CDR3 sequence is 15 residues long. Germline loops: CDR1 MNHEY, CDR2 SMNVEV (reference sequence). Trimming stripped 0 bases from V and 7 bases from J, with 13 bases between. CDR3 DNA sequence: TGTGCCAGCAGTTTATCGCGGACGGCGGGGCAGCCCCAGCATTTT. It yields the protein CASSLSRTAGQPQHF.

This clone was counted only a few times. The rearrangement uses TRBV14 and TRBJ2-6; tentatively, D is TRBD2 (5 bases). V lost 1 base and J 0 bases, leaving 10 bases between the germline ends. CDR1 and CDR2 from the germline V gene are SGHDN and FVKESK. There are 17 residues in the CDR3. The CDR3 nucleotides are TGTGCCAGCAGCCAAGTGCTGAGGGCCTCTGGGGCCAACGTCCTGACTTTC. Its protein product is CASSQVLRASGANVLTF.

The V and J genes are TRBV30 and TRBJ2-2; TRBD2 aligns across 7 bases. The CDR3 runs to 14 residues. Germline CDR1 reads GTSNPN; CDR2 reads SVGIG (reference sequence). V shed 4 bases and J 4 bases; nucleotides not matched to a gene: 6. The CDR3 reads CAWTPGLLTGELFF. CDR3 nucleotide sequence: TGTGCCTGGACCCCGGGACTACTCACCGGGGAGCTGTTTTTT.

In its sample, this clone was seen once. The V gene is TRBV3-1 (or the pseudogene TRBV3-2), the J gene TRBJ2-1; 12 positions agree with TRBD2. This CDR3 comprises 14 residues. CDR1 is LGHDT, CDR2 YNNKEL, per germline (reference sequence). After removal of 3 bases from V and 10 bases from J, the junction contained 4 bases not matched to a gene. CDR3 in DNA: TGTGCCAGCAGCCATAGGACTAGCGGGGCGGAGCAGTTCTTC. Translated: CASSHRTSGAEQFF.

This clone has just one count. The chain recombines TRBV5-1 with TRBJ1-3; weak D call: TRBD1 (6 bases). The ends were cut back, 4 bases at V and 0 bases at J, with 8 bases in the middle. This CDR3 spans 14 amino acids. Germline CDR1 SGHRS, CDR2 YFSETQ. The CDR3 reads CASSGQISGNTIYF. The DNA for the CDR3 is TGCGCCAGCAGCGGACAGATCTCTGGAAACACCATATATTTT.

This clone was detected a few times. The chain couples TRBV5-6 to TRBJ2-2; the D is unclear. This CDR3 comprises 12 residues. Germline-derived CDR1 and CDR2 are SGHDT and YYEEEE. V was cut by 2 bases and J by 6 bases, with 5 bases left in between. This CDR3 reads CASSFRAGELFF. The CDR3 coding sequence is TGTGCCAGCAGCTTTCGAGCCGGGGAGCTGTTTTTT.

The chain joins TRBV7-2 to TRBJ2-4, with D unresolved. Trimming cost V 5 bases and J 6 bases, with 17 bases left between them. The CDR3 spans 15 residues. Germline lookup yields CDR1 SGHTA and CDR2 FQGNSA. The CDR3 region has the DNA TGTGCCAGCAGCGGTGGGGTCGGCTCGTTAAACATTCAGTACTTC. Residues: CASSGGVGSLNIQYF.

This clone turned up a few times. The rearrangement uses TRBV5-1 and TRBJ1-1, with D tentatively TRBD1 (5 bases). Trimming stripped 6 bases from V and 3 bases from J, with 30 bases between. CDR3 length equals 19 residues. CDR1 is SGHRS and CDR2 is YFSETQ in the germline V gene. The CDR3, as DNA: TGCGCCAGCAACCTCAACCCGAATACCGGGACCGGGGCAGACACTGAAGCTTTCTTT. It yields the protein CASNLNPNTGTGADTEAFF.

The V gene is TRBV5-5, the J gene TRBJ2-1; 10 nucleotides agree with TRBD1. The length of the CDR3 is 18 residues. The V segment lost 1 base and the J segment 8 bases; nucleotides outside the gene matches: 15. Germline loops: CDR1 SGHKS, CDR2 YYEKEE (reference sequence). CDR3 region: CASSLITPTGQGRHEQFF. Written as DNA, the CDR3 is TGTGCCAGCAGCTTGATTACCCCGACGGGACAGGGGAGGCATGAGCAGTTCTTC.

The sample holds many counts of this clone. The CDR3 reads CASSHRNFGTDTQYF. CDR3 DNA sequence: TGCGCCAGCAGCCACAGAAACTTCGGCACAGATACGCAGTATTTT. The rearrangement uses TRBV4-3 and TRBJ2-3; D gene ambiguous. The germline gives CDR1 LGHNA, CDR2 YSLEER. The ends were cut back, 3 bases at V and 1 base at J, with 11 bases in the middle. The CDR3 consists of 15 residues.

The chain links TRBV27 to TRBJ1-2, with 8 bases lining up with TRBD1. Trimming at V came to 6 bases and at J to 10 bases, leaving 7 bases not matched to a gene. CDR3 length: 12 amino acids. CDR1 and CDR2 from the germline V gene are MNHEY and SMNVEV (reference sequence). CDR3 DNA: TGTGCCAGCAGAGGTCAGGGGGCAATCTACACCTTC. This encodes CASRGQGAIYTF.

The genes are TRBV11-2 and TRBJ1-4, with 11 bases that match TRBD1. There are 15 residues in the CDR3. Per the germline V gene, CDR1 is SGHAT and CDR2 is FQNNGV. With V trimmed by 5 bases and J by 7 bases, 6 bases remained unmatched. The CDR3 DNA is TGTGCCAGCAGCCGCCGGGACAGGGGGTTTGAAAAACTGTTTTTT. It is translated as CASSRRDRGFEKLFF.

Concerning this clone: At one end, the junction sequence differs from germline, possibly due to a read error. The chain joins TRBV7-7 to TRBJ2-5, with D hard to call. The CDR3 has 16 residues. Germline CDR1 and CDR2: SSHAT and FNYEAQ (reference sequence). The CDR3 region is CASSRGRVSGQETQYF. The CDR3 DNA follows: TGTGCTAGCAGCCGAGGTAGGGTTTCGGGCCAAGAGACCCAGTACTTC.

The genes are TRBV9 and TRBJ1-2; unclear D gene. Germline V gene lookup returns CDR1 SGDLS and CDR2 YYNGEE. Trimming shortened V by 4 bases and J by 0 bases, and 7 bases separated the two germline ends. CDR3 length equals 13 residues. The CDR3 loop is CASSRGSNYGYTF. The CDR3 DNA sequence: TGTGCCAGCAGCAGAGGTTCTAACTATGGCTACACCTTC.